This T cell receptor beta chain was recorded in a study of cytomegalovirus exposure and HLA in healthy donors. General study results and limits: A link between a missense DCLRE1C variant and TCR beta V- and J-gene trimming emerged from a later analysis. Cytomegalovirus status was reportedly diagnosed by the classifier with high specificity and sensitivity.

From germline, CDR1 is SGHDT and CDR2 YYEEEE. Trimming left V 2 bases short and J 7 bases short, with 10 bases between. This CDR3 is built from 13 residues. Remarks on this clone: Its specificity is unknown.

Researchers ran the PCR with 60 Vbeta and 13 Jbeta primers. The method was immunoSEQ multiplex PCR; TCRdb's version includes in-frame clones alone and lacks a portion of them. The repertoire has approximately 150,000 clones, approximately 80% of them found once; the top ten carry around 7%. The chain has TRBV5-6 and TRBJ2-1; no reliable D call. The specimen was PBMCs. This clonotype was obtained from a man under 40 in good health and CMV-seropositive. CDR3 sequence (DNA): TGTGCCAGCAGCTTACTGTCGAGGAATGAGCAGTTCTTC. Translated, it gives CASSLLSRNEQFF.